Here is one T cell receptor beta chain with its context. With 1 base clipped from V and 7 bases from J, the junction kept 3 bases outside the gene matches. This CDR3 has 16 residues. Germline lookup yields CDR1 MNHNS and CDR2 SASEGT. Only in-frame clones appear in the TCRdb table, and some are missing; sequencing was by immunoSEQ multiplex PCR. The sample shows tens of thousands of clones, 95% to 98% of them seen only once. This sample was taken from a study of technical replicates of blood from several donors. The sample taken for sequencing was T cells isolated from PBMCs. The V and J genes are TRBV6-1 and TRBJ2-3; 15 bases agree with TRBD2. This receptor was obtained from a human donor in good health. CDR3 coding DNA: TGTGCCAGCAGTGAAGGGACTAGCGGGAGGGCCCATACGCAGTATTTT. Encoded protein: CASSEGTSGRAHTQYF.